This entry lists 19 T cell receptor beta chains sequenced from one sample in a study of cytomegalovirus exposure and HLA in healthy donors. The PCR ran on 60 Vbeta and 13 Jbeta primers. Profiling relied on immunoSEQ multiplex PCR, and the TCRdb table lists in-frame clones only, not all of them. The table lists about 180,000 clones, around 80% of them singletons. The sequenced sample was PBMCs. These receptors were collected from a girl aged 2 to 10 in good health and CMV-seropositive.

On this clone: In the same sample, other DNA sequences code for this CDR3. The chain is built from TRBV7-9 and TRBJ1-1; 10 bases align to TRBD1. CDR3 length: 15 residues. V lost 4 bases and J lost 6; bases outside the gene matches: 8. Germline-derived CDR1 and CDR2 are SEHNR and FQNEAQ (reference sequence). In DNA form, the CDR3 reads TGTGCCAGCAGCTCCGCGGGGACAGGGGATCCTGAAGCTTTCTTT. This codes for CASSSAGTGDPEAFF.

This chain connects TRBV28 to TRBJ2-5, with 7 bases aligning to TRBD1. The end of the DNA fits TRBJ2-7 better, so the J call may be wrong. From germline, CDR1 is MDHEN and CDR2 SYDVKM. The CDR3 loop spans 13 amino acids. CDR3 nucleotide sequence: TGTGCCAGCAGCTCAGGGGGTCTATACGAGCAGTACTTC. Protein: CASSSGGLYEQYF.

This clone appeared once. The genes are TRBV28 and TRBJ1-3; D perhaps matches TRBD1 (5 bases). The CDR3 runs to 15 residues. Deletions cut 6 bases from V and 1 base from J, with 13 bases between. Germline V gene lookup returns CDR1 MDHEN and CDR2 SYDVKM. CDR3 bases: TGTGCCAGCAGACCCCTAGACAGTTCTGGAAACACCATATATTTT. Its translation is CASRPLDSSGNTIYF.

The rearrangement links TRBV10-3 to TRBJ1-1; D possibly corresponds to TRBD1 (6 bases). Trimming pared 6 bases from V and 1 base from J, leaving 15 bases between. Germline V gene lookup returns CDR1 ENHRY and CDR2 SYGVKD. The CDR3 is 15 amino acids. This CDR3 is CAISDLGGPNTEAFF. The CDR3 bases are TGTGCCATCAGCGATTTAGGGGGTCCGAACACTGAAGCTTTCTTT.

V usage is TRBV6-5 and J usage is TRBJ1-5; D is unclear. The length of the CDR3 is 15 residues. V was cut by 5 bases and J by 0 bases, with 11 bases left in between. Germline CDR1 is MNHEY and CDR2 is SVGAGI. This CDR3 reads CASSTGFNSNQPQHF. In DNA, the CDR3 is TGTGCCAGCAGTACCGGGTTTAATAGCAATCAGCCCCAGCATTTT.

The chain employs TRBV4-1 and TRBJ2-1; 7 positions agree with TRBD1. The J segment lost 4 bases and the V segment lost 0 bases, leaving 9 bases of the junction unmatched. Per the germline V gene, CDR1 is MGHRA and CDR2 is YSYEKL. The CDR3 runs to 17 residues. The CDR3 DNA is TGCGCCAGCAGCCAAGATCGGTCCTCAGGGGGATACAATGAGCAGTTCTTC. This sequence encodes CASSQDRSSGGYNEQFF.

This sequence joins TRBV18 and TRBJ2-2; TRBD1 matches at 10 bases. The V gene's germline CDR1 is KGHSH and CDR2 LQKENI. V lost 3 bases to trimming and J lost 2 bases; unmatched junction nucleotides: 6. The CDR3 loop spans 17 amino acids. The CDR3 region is CASSPTGGSGNTGELFF. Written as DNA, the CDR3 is TGTGCCAGCTCACCGACAGGGGGCTCAGGAAACACCGGGGAGCTGTTTTTT.

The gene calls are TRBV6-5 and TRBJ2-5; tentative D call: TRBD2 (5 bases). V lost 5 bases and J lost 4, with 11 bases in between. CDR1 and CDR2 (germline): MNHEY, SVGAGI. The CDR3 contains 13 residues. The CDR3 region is CASSPIRGETQYF. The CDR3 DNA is TGTGCCAGCAGTCCCATCCGGGGAGAGACCCAGTACTTC.

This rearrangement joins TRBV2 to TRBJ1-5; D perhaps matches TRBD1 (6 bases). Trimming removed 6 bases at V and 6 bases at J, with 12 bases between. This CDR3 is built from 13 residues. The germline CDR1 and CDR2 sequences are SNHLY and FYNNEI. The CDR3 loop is CASRSEDSQPQHF. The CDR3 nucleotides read TGTGCCAGCAGAAGCGAGGACAGTCAGCCCCAGCATTTT.

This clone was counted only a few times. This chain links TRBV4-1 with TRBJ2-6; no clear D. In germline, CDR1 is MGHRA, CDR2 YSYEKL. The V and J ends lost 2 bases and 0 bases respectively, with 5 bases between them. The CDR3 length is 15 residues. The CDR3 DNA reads TGCGCCAGCAGCCAAACTATCTCTGGGGCCAACGTCCTGACTTTC. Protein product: CASSQTISGANVLTF.

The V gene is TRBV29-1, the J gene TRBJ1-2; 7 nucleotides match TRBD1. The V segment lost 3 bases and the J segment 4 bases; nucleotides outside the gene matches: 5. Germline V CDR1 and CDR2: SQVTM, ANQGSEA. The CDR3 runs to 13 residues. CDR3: CSVEAGGVYGYTF. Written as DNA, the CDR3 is TGCAGCGTTGAGGCAGGGGGAGTCTATGGCTACACCTTC.

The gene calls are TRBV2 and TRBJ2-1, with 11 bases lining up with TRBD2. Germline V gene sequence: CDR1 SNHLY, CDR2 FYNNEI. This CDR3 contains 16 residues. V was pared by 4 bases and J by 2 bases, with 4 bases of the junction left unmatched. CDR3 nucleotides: TGTGCCAGCAGTGCAGGACTAGCGGGTGCCTACAATGAGCAGTTCTTC. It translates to CASSAGLAGAYNEQFF. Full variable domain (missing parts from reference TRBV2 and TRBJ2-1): EPEVTQTPSHQVTQMGQEVILRCVPISNHLYFYWYRQILGQKVEFLVSFYNNEISEKSEIFDDQFSVERPDGSNFTLKIRSTKLEDSAMYFCASSAGLAGAYNEQFFGPGTRLTVL.

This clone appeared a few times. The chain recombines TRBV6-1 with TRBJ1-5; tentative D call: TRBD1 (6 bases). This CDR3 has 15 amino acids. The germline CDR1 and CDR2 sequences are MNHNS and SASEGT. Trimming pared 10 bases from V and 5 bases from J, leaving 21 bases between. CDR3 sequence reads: CAITPGTSVYQPQHF. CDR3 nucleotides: TGTGCCATCACCCCCGGGACATCGGTTTATCAGCCCCAGCATTTT.

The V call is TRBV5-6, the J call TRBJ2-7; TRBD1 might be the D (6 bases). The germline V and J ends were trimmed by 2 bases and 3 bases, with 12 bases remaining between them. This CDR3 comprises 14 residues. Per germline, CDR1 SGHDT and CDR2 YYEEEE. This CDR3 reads CASSFPQGDYEQYF. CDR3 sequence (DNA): TGTGCCAGCAGCTTCCCACAGGGTGACTACGAGCAGTACTTC.

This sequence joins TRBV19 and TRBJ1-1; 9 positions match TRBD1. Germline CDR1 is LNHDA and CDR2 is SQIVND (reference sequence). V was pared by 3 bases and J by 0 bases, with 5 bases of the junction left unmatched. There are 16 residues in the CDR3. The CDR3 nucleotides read TGTGCCAGTAGTATGAAGGACAGGGGACTGAACACTGAAGCTTTCTTT. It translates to CASSMKDRGLNTEAFF.

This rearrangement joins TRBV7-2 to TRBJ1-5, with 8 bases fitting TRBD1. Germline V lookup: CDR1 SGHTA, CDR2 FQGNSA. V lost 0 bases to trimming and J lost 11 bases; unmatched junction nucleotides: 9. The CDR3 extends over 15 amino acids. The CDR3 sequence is CASSLAHGQGRSQHF. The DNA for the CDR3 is TGTGCCAGCAGCTTAGCTCATGGACAGGGCCGATCCCAGCATTTT.

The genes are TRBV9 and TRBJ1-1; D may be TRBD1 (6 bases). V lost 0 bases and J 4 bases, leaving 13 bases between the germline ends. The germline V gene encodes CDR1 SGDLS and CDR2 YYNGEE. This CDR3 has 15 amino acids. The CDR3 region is CASSVGGGRFTEAFF. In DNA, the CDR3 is TGTGCCAGCAGCGTAGGAGGGGGACGTTTCACTGAAGCTTTCTTT.

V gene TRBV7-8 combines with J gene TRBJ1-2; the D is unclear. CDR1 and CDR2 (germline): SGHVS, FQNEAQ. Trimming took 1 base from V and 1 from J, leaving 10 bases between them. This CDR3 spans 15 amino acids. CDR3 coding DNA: TGTGCCAGCAGCTTAGAGCGGTGGGGTAACTATGGCTACACCTTC. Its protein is CASSLERWGNYGYTF.

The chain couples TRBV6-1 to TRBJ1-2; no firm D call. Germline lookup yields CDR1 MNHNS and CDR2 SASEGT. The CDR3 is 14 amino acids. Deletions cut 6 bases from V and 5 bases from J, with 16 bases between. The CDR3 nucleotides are TGTGCCAGCAGGGACCCGGATACGGGGTATGGCTACACCTTC. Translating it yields CASRDPDTGYGYTF.